The source of this TCR beta chain is a study of T cells in Graves' hyperthyroidism and ophthalmopathy. RNA transcripts provided the source from which TCR beta CDR3 regions were amplified. When the TCR CDR3 underwent first-round RT-PCR, the HTBI primer set was used. TCRdb redid the calling of the multiplex PCR reads with MiXCR, one entry per CDR3 protein. The sample includes 600,000 or so distinct CDR3 sequences, around 13% of them seen just once. Notes on this clonotype: The junction and the germline gene differ at one end; a read error may be behind it.

The CDR3 extends over 16 amino acids. Germline CDR1 reads SGHTA; CDR2 reads FQGNSA. The V gene is TRBV7-2, the J gene TRBJ2-7, with 11 nucleotides matching TRBD2. The TCR comes from a woman aged 45-65 years with Graves' ophthalmopathy. Sequencing was carried out using blood. The CDR3 DNA follows: TGTGCCAGCAGCTTAGTAGCGGGAGGGAGTCACTACAAGCAGTACTTC. This sequence encodes CASSLVAGGSHYKQYF.